This TCR beta chain came from a study of blood T cell repertoires in COVID-19. The wider study: Collection of acute and convalescent COVID-19 samples took place in the United States, Italy and Spain.

V was pared by 3 bases and J by 12 bases, with 14 bases between. The CDR3 consists of 12 residues. Germline loops: CDR1 KGHSH, CDR2 LQKENI. In the original processing: Using reference gene primer amplification, nucleated cell counts were estimated. Data came from immunoSEQ multiplex PCR; TCRdb stores just in-frame clones and leaves some out. V, J and clone size derive from that table, while D and trimming were established from the DNA sequence. The repertoire holds approximately 150,000 clones, with about 90% as singletons. This clonotype was sampled from a man aged 50-60 years who had recovered from COVID-19. V is TRBV18 and J is TRBJ1-1; tentatively, D is TRBD1 (5 bases). Sequencing used peripheral blood. The DNA of the CDR3 is TGTGCCAGCTCACCGCAGGGTACTGAGTCTTTCTTT. Protein sequence: CASSPQGTESFF.